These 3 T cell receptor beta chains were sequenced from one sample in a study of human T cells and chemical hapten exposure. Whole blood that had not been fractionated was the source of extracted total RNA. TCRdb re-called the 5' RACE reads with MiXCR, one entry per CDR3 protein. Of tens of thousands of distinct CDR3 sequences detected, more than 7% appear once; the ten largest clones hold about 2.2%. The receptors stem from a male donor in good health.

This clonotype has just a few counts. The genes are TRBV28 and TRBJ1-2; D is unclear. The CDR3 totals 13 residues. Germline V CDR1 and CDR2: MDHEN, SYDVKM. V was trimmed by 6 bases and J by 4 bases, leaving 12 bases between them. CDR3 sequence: CASRTGGGYGYTF. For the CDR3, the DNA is TGTGCCAGCAGGACTGGAGGAGGCTATGGCTACACCTTC.

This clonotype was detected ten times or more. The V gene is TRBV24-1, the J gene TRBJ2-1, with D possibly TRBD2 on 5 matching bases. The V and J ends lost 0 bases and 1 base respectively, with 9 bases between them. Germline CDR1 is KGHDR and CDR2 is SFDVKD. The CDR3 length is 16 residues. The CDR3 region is CATSDLREESYNEQFF. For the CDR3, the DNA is TGTGCCACCAGTGATTTGCGGGAAGAGTCCTACAATGAGCAGTTCTTC.

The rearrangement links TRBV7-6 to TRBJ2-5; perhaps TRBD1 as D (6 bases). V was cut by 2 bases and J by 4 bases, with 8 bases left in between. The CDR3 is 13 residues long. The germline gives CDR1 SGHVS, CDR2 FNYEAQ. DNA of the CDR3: TGTGCCAGCAGCTTAAGCAGGGGAGAGACCCAGTACTTC. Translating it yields CASSLSRGETQYF.